This TCR beta chain was found in a study of T-cell reconstitution after alpha-beta-depleted transplantation in children listed by TCRdb under 2016. For context, the study as a whole: T-cell immune reconstitution after TCRalphabeta/CD19-depleted allogeneic hematopoietic cell transplantation in children was quantitatively tracked in the study by means of TCR repertoire profiling. General findings and caveats noted by the study authors: The frequencies of hyperexpanded clones fell over the following months, and after one year, T-cell counts and TCRbeta diversity were mostly attributed to newly produced T cells. Apparently early alphabetaT-cell count recovery about two months after transplant reportedly relied on only several hundred rapidly expanded clones derived from non-depleted graft cells. The high TCRbeta diversity at day 60 in some patients was ascribed to recipient T cells and intrathymic progenitors that had survived conditioning.

The treatment or condition label, as the study defines it: allogeneic hematopoietic cell transplantation with graft depleted of TCRalphabeta T cells and CD19 B cells. The transplant recipients were children given TCRalphabeta/CD19-depleted allogeneic hematopoietic cell grafts. The germline V gene yields MNHEY for CDR1 and SVGAGI for CDR2. Trimming accounts for 2 bases at V and 3 bases at J, while the number of junction bases matched to no gene is 3. The CDR3 measures 14 amino acids from cysteine to phenylalanine. Solely the CDR3 DNA is kept, with 42 bases framed from the first base. The sample holds a few counts of this clonotype. What antigen it recognizes has not been identified. No much larger clone is present one base from it, and per-base qualities are unavailable. To prepare the library, PCR was applied. Sequencer: Illumina HiSeq 2500. TCR library preparation used molecular barcoding, with unique molecular identifiers applied to normalize quantification of the TCRbeta repertoire. Clones were called with MiXCR by TCRdb after fastp trimmed the public reads at Q25, and only in-frame beta chains were retained. Identical CDR3 protein sequences are pooled into one entry, listed with their most common genes and DNA. This sample has about 580,000 distinct CDR3 sequences in its table, and about 23% of those were observed once. The ten largest clones capture 14% of the sample.

This TCR was recovered from a boy in the first two years of life who had a stem cell transplant for acute myeloid leukemia, so the T cells may come from the graft donor. The sequencing here drew on PBMCs, mostly from graft donor cells, taken 360 days after TCRalphabeta/CD19-depleted stem cell transplant. The chain is assembled from TRBV6-5 and TRBJ2-7, with 8 bases in between that match TRBD1. The CDR3 amino acid sequence is: CASSYLTGGYEQYF. Here is the DNA: TGTGCCAGCAGTTACCTTACAGGGGGCTACGAGCAGTACTTC.